This TCR beta chain stems from a study of beta chain features in type 1 diabetes (dated by TCRdb to the late 2010s). Background on the whole study: Mean age, gender distribution, total cell number and subset yield were not different between patients and healthy donors. A total of 100 million to 140 million sorted cells were examined across all samples, and the number of cells per subset was strongly correlated with RNA yield. In the study, TCRB repertoires of sorted circulating CD4+ T cell subsets from recently diagnosed type 1 diabetes patients were compared with those of matched healthy donors. Regulatory and stem cell-like memory subsets were isolated from only 8 patients and roughly 8 healthy donors, whereas naive and central memory subsets came from all 30 or so donors. The research as a whole found: Shorter templates might be favored by PCR, yet because patient and control samples were amplified and corrected together, any such skew would affect both groups equally. Because cDNA rather than genomic DNA was sequenced, highly expressing activated cells could have been over-represented, although no difference in activation and CD3 levels was found between groups. At VDJ recombination sites, type 1 diabetes patients had fewer insertions and more deleted nucleotides, which implies abnormalities in thymic rearrangement. Naive, central memory and regulatory TCRB repertoires appeared more similar among patients than among healthy donors. Only small numbers of individuals were included in the HLA sub-analyses, which left unresolved whether HLA type had any influence on TCRB rearrangement. In all four CD4+ subsets, TCRB CDR3 length was moderately but significantly shorter in type 1 diabetes patients.

The CDR3 spans 14 residues, from the cysteine through the phenylalanine. CDR3 DNA only is kept here, 42 bases in frame from base 1. A distance of 12 bases separates the germline ends of V and J, which lose 3 bases and 3 bases respectively. CDR1 and CDR2, per the germline V gene, are MGHRA and YSYEKL. The High Capacity cDNA Reverse Transcription Kit was used to reverse transcribe all of the isolated RNA, meaning that expressed TCRB transcripts were what got sequenced. Naive, central memory and regulatory T cell samples underwent deep immunoSEQ sequencing, averaging about 3.57 million total reads per sample. After sorted cells were lysed in RLT buffer, RNA was extracted with DNase-treated RNeasy Micro or Mini kits, with the choice depending on cell number. To prevent cross-contamination, each cell subset was processed individually, whereas patient and healthy donor samples were processed jointly. Using the immunoSEQ multiplex PCR, TCRB sequences were amplified from cDNA into 87-bp fragments spanning the CDR3 region. Sequencing of the amplicons was performed on the Illumina HiSeq platform. For the original study's pipeline: PCR bias was computationally corrected using synthetic template baselines, reads within Hamming distance 2 were collapsed, and singletons that could not be merged were discarded. Reads were aligned against IMGT to assign V, D and J genes, CDR3 length and insertions or deletions at six rearrangement sites. Within each subset, clonotype counts were normalized to the number of sorted cells before true diversity and Gini coefficients were calculated with the tcR R package. The overlap coefficient, calculated on TCRB nucleotide sequences, was used to measure repertoire sharing. Out-of-frame TCRB sequences from naive cells were analyzed as a proxy for the pre-selection repertoire. TCRdb holds this immuneACCESS table with in-frame rearrangements only. Some clones are missing; in checked studies, unresolved V genes explain under half, and the rest has no known cause. V and J calls and clone size come straight from that table; D and trimming were deduced from the DNA. Counted in this sample were around 710,000 clones; under 15% of them appeared once. Of the sample, about 0.11% is held by the ten largest clones.

Each donor gave one peripheral blood draw, averaging roughly 120 mL, which was collected into heparinised tubes. Using a panel that included CD45RO, CCR7, CD25, CD127, CD95 and CD27, naive, central memory, regulatory and stem cell-like memory CD4+ T cells were sorted on a BD FACSAria II. Purity was above 98% for every sorted population. PBMCs were isolated right away by Lymphoprep density gradient centrifugation and were stained directly, without culture. So that batch effects would be minimized, each experiment stained and sorted samples in pairs, pairing one healthy donor with one patient. Regarding this clone: Its binding antigen is unknown. Base qualities are not at hand, and no much larger clone is one base apart.

The TCR originated in a man aged 25-45 years with type 1 diabetes. Source material: naive CD4+ T cells from blood. Per the publication, the cell subset or site label means: true naive CD4+ T cells. Recombination joined TRBV4-1 with TRBJ2-7; matching of 5 bases hints at TRBD1 as the D gene. DNA sequence: TGCGCCAGCAGCCAGATGACAGAGCTCTACGAGCAGTACTTC. Its coded protein is CASSQMTELYEQYF.